These 4 T cell receptor beta chains came from one sample sequenced in a study of tumor and adjacent non-tumor tissue in lung cancer. The template was RNA from unsorted bulk tissue. TCRbeta libraries were built with three rounds of nested PCR, modified from ARM-PCR. TCRdb reprocessed the multiplex PCR reads via MiXCR and lists one record per CDR3 protein. The profile shows around 66,000 distinct CDR3 sequences, around three quarters of them singletons. Sequences were obtained from lung tumor tissue. The receptor set was obtained from a man aged 55 to 70 with non-small cell lung cancer.

Points on this clonotype: Sequence at one end of the junction differs from germline and may be a read error. The V gene is TRBV7-8, the J gene TRBJ1-2; no definite D call. Germline lookup yields CDR1 SGHVS and CDR2 FQNEAQ. The CDR3 extends over 10 amino acids. CDR3 region: CVSSPGELTF. The DNA for the CDR3 is TGTGTCAGCAGCCCTGGGGAGCTTACCTTC.

Points on this clonotype: A much larger clone is a single base away; this may be a read error. The conserved phenylalanine or tryptophan normally closing the CDR3 is absent here, so this likely arose from a read error. CDR3 amino acids: CSARGRANNEAFL. Here the CDR3 DNA reads TGCAGTGCTAGGGGCAGGGCGAACAATGAAGCTTTCCTT. V is TRBV20-1 and J is TRBJ1-1, with TRBD1 as a possible D gene (5 bases). Germline V gene sequence: CDR1 DFQATT, CDR2 SNEGSKA (reference sequence). The CDR3 covers 13 residues.

In regard to this clonotype: The CDR3 carries no conserved terminal phenylalanine or tryptophan, so it likely arises from a read error. V usage is TRBV5-6 and J usage is TRBJ2-1; D not certain. CDR3 size: 13 residues. Germline V gene sequence: CDR1 SGHDT, CDR2 YYEEEE. CDR3 coding DNA: TGTGCCAGTAGCTTCGACGGATACAATGAGCAGTTCTCC. It encodes CASSFDGYNEQFS.

Comments on this clonotype: The germline gene is not matched at one end of the junction; a read error may be the cause. This rearrangement joins TRBV7-9 to TRBJ2-2, with D possibly matching TRBD2 (6 bases). Germline loops: CDR1 SEHNR, CDR2 FQNEAQ (reference sequence). CDR3 length equals 14 residues. CDR3: CASRGRSNTGGLFF. The CDR3 DNA reads TGTGCCAGCAGAGGACGTTCGAACACCGGGGGGCTGTTTTTT.